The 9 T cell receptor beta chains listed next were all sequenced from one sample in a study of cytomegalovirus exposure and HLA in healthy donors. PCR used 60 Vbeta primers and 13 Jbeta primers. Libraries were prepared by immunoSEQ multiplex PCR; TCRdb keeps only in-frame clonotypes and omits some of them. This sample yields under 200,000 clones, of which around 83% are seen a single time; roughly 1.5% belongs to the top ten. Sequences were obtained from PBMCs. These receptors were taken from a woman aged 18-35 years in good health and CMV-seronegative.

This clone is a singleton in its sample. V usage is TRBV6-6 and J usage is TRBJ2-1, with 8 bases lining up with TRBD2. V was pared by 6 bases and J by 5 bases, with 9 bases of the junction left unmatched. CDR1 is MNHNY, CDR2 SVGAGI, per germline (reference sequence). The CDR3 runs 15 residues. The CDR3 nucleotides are TGTGCCAGCAGAACCGGGACTAGAATAAACAATGAGCAGTTCTTC. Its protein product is CASRTGTRINNEQFF.

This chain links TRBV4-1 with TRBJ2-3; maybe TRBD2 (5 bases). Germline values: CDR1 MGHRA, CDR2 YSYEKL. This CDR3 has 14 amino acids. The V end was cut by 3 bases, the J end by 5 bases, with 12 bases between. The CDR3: CASSHGTRGDTQYF. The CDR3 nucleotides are TGCGCCAGCAGCCATGGAACTCGGGGAGATACGCAGTATTTT.

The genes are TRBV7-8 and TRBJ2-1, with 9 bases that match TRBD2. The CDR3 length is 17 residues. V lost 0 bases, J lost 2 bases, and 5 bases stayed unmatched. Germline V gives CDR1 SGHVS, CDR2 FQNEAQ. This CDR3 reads CASSLAMAGGPYNEQFF. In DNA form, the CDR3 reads TGTGCCAGCAGCTTAGCGATGGCGGGAGGGCCCTACAATGAGCAGTTCTTC.

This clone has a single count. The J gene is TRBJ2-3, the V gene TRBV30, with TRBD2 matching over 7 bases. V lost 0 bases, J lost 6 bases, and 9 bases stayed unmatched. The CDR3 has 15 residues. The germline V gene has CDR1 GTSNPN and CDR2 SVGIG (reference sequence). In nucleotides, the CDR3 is TGTGCCTGGAGTGTAATGGCGGGAGCCTTGGATACGCAGTATTTT. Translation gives CAWSVMAGALDTQYF.

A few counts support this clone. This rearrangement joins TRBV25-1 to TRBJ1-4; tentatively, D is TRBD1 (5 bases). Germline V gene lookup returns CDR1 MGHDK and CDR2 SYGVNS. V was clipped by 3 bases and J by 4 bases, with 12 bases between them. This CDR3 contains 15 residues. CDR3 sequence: CASSDPGTGNEKLFF. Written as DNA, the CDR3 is TGTGCCAGCAGTGACCCCGGGACTGGTAATGAAAAACTGTTTTTT.

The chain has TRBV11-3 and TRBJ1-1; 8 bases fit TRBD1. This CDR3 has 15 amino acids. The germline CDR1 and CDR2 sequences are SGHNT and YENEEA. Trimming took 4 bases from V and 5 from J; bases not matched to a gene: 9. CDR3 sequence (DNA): TGTGCCAGCAGCTGGTCGACAGGGGCGTATACTGAAGCTTTCTTT. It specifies CASSWSTGAYTEAFF.

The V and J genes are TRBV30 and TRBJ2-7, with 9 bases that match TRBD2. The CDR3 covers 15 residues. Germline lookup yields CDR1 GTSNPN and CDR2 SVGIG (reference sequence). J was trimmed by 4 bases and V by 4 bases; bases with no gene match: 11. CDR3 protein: CAWNYIAGAVYEQYV. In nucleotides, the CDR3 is TGTGCCTGGAACTACATAGCGGGAGCCGTATACGAGCAGTACGTC.

The CDR3 nucleotides are TGTGCCAGCAGCCAACTGGGGACAGCTAACACCGGGGAGCTGTTTTTT. Translation gives CASSQLGTANTGELFF. V and J are TRBV4-2 and TRBJ2-2, with TRBD1 identical over 7 bases. V dropped 2 bases and J dropped 2; count of bases not matched to a gene: 5. The CDR3 has 16 residues. The V gene's germline CDR1 is LGHNA and CDR2 YNFKEQ.

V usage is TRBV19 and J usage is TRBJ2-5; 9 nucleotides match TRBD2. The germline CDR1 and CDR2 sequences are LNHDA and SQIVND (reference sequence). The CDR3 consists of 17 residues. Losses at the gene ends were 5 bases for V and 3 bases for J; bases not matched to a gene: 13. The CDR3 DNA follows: TGTGCCAGTAGTGTACTTATAGTGGTAGCGGGAGAAGAGACCCAGTACTTC. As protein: CASSVLIVVAGEETQYF.